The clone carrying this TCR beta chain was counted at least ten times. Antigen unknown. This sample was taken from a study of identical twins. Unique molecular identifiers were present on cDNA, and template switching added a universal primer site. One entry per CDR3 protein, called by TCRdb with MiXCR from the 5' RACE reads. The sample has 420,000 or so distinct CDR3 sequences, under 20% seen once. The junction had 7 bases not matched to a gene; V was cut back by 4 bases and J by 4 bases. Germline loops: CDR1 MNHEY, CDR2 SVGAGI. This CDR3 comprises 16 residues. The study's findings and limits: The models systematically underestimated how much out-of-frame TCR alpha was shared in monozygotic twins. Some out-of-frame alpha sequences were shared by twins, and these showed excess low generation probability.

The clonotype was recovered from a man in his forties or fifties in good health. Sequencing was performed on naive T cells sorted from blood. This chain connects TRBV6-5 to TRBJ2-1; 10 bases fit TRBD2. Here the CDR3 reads CASSSNGLAAYNEQFF. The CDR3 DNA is TGTGCCAGCAGTTCAAATGGACTAGCGGCATACAATGAGCAGTTCTTC.